Listed here are 25 T cell receptor beta chains from one sample, sequenced in a study of T cell changes during pregnancy in multiple sclerosis. Only in-frame clones appear in the TCRdb table, and some are missing; sequencing was by immunoSEQ multiplex PCR. The sample yields around 120,000 clones, more than 85% seen once. Sequencing used peripheral blood, obtained after pregnancy. The origin of the receptors is a female donor with multiple sclerosis, enrolled in a pregnancy study.

The genes are TRBV2 and TRBJ1-2; 11 bases match TRBD1. Looked up from germline, CDR1 is SNHLY and CDR2 is FYNNEI. V shed 8 bases, J shed 4 bases, and the junction held 6 bases outside the gene matches. CDR3 length equals 14 residues. The CDR3 spells CASGGQGGSYGYTF. For the CDR3, the DNA is TGTGCCAGCGGGGGACAGGGGGGCTCCTATGGCTACACCTTC. Together with reference TRBV2 and TRBJ1-2, the CDR3 gives the full variable domain: EPEVTQTPSHQVTQMGQEVILRCVPISNHLYFYWYRQILGQKVEFLVSFYNNEISEKSEIFDDQFSVERPDGSNFTLKIRSTKLEDSAMYFCASGGQGGSYGYTFGSGTRLTVV.

The gene calls are TRBV7-9 and TRBJ1-3; tentative D call: TRBD1 (6 bases). The germline V and J ends were trimmed by 3 bases and 4 bases, with 10 bases remaining between them. Germline-derived CDR1 and CDR2 are SEHNR and FQNEAQ (reference sequence). The CDR3 sequence is 14 residues long. As DNA, the CDR3 is TGTGCCAGCAGCTTGGTACAGGGAGGAAACACCATATATTTT. Its translation is CASSLVQGGNTIYF. Together with reference TRBV7-9 and TRBJ1-3, the CDR3 gives the full variable domain: DTGVSQNPRHKITKRGQNVTFRCDPISEHNRLYWYRQTLGQGPEFLTYFQNEAQLEKSRLLSDRFSAERPKGSFSTLEIQRTEQGDSAMYLCASSLVQGGNTIYFGEGSWLTVV.

The chain joins TRBV5-1 to TRBJ1-1, with D tentatively TRBD1 (5 bases). The germline gives CDR1 SGHRS, CDR2 YFSETQ. The CDR3 loop spans 16 amino acids. The V end lost 6 bases, the J end lost 0 bases, and 18 bases lay between the germline ends. CDR3 sequence: CASTPMGGSMNTEAFF. The CDR3 nucleotides read TGCGCCAGCACCCCGATGGGGGGATCCATGAACACTGAAGCTTTCTTT.

The sample holds many counts of this clone. As DNA, the CDR3 is TGTGCCAGCAGCTGGGAAGGACAGGGGAATAACTATGGCTACACCTTC. The encoded protein is CASSWEGQGNNYGYTF. V usage is TRBV5-6 and J usage is TRBJ1-2, with 9 nucleotides matching TRBD1. V was clipped by 3 bases and J by 1 base; unmatched bases: 7. Germline V gene lookup returns CDR1 SGHDT and CDR2 YYEEEE. This CDR3 has 16 amino acids. Using reference TRBV5-6 and TRBJ1-2 for the parts outside the CDR3, the full variable domain is DAGVTQSPTHLIKTRGQQVTLRCSPKSGHDTVSWYQQALGQGPQFIFQYYEEEERQRGNFPDRFSGHQFPNYSSELNVNALLLGDSALYLCASSWEGQGNNYGYTFGSGTRLTVV.

The chain has TRBV5-1 and TRBJ2-3; D may be TRBD2 (7 bases). Deletions cut 0 bases from V and 6 bases from J, with 14 bases between. CDR1 and CDR2 (germline): SGHRS, YFSETQ. This CDR3 is built from 15 residues. The CDR3 sequence is CASSLEGGRGDTQYF. CDR3 nucleotides: TGCGCCAGCAGCTTGGAGGGGGGGCGAGGTGATACGCAGTATTTT.

V gene TRBV2 combines with J gene TRBJ2-1, with 9 bases matching TRBD2. The CDR3 is 14 amino acids. Trimming took 6 bases from V and 5 from J; bases not matched to a gene: 5. The germline gives CDR1 SNHLY, CDR2 FYNNEI. The CDR3 DNA sequence: TGTGCCAGCAGAAGCGGGGGGCAGAACAATGAGCAGTTCTTC. It is translated as CASRSGGQNNEQFF.

The chain combines TRBV5-5 with TRBJ1-1, with TRBD1 matching over 7 bases. The CDR3 totals 14 residues. Losses at the gene ends were 5 bases for V and 2 bases for J; bases not matched to a gene: 6. Germline V gene sequence: CDR1 SGHKS, CDR2 YYEKEE (reference sequence). CDR3 residues: CASSPQGVNTEAFF. CDR3 sequence (DNA): TGTGCCAGCAGTCCCCAGGGGGTCAACACTGAAGCTTTCTTT. Full variable domain (rest looked up from reference TRBV5-5 and TRBJ1-1): DAGVTQSPTHLIKTRGQQVTLRCSPISGHKSVSWYQQVLGQGPQFIFQYYEKEERGRGNFPDRFSARQFPNYSSELNVNALLLGDSALYLCASSPQGVNTEAFFGQGTRLTVV.

The rearrangement uses TRBV7-9 and TRBJ2-2, with D possibly being TRBD1 (6 bases). With 6 bases removed from V and 5 bases from J, the gap between germline ends came to 13 bases. Germline V gene lookup returns CDR1 SEHNR and CDR2 FQNEAQ (reference sequence). This CDR3 has 14 residues. CDR3 loop: CASRRAGDTGELFF. The CDR3 DNA follows: TGTGCCAGCAGAAGGGCAGGGGATACCGGGGAGCTGTTTTTT.

The CDR3 protein is CASSLVWGGEKLFF. The DNA of the CDR3 is TGTGCCAGCAGTTTAGTATGGGGGGGTGAAAAACTGTTTTTT. V and J are TRBV27 and TRBJ1-4; maybe TRBD1 (5 bases). This CDR3 region has 14 residues. Germline CDR1 and CDR2: MNHEY and SMNVEV (reference sequence). V lost 2 bases to trimming and J lost 7 bases, with 11 bases between them. Complete variable domain (other parts from reference TRBV27 and TRBJ1-4): EAQVTQNPRYLITVTGKKLTVTCSQNMNHEYMSWYRQDPGLGLRQIYYSMNVEVTDKGDVPEGYKVSRKEKRNFPLILESPSPNQTSLYFCASSLVWGGEKLFFGSGTQLSVL.

The chain employs TRBV9 and TRBJ1-2; D is unresolved. Per germline, CDR1 SGDLS and CDR2 YYNGEE. The CDR3 length is 14 residues. V lost 0 bases, J lost 0 bases, and 6 bases lay in between. The CDR3 sequence: CASSVAGANYGYTF. The DNA of the CDR3 is TGTGCCAGCAGCGTAGCCGGGGCTAACTATGGCTACACCTTC.

The CDR3 region has the DNA TGTGCCAGCAAAGAGAACCCTGGACAGAACAATCAGCCCCAGCATTTT. Protein product: CASKENPGQNNQPQHF. The chain joins TRBV2 to TRBJ1-5; D perhaps matches TRBD1 (6 bases). The germline gives CDR1 SNHLY, CDR2 FYNNEI. This CDR3 comprises 16 residues. V dropped 7 bases and J dropped 3 bases, with 19 bases sitting between them.

This clone was observed a few times. V is TRBV27 and J is TRBJ1-1; D ambiguous. Trimming shortened V by 6 bases and J by 1 base, and 15 bases separated the two germline ends. The CDR3 loop spans 15 amino acids. Germline values: CDR1 MNHEY, CDR2 SMNVEV (reference sequence). CDR3 amino acids: CASSMRAGGNTEAFF. In DNA, the CDR3 is TGTGCCAGCAGCATGAGGGCAGGAGGGAACACTGAAGCTTTCTTT.

The V call is TRBV19, the J call TRBJ2-1, with 12 nucleotides matching TRBD2. The V and J ends lost 4 bases and 7 bases, in that order; junction bases with no gene match: 5. CDR1 and CDR2 (germline): LNHDA, SQIVND (reference sequence). CDR3 size: 15 residues. Here the CDR3 DNA reads TGTGCCAGTAGTACACTAGCGGGGGGCGGGAATGAGCAGTTCTTC. It translates to CASSTLAGGGNEQFF.

The chain recombines TRBV9 with TRBJ1-1, with D possibly matching TRBD1 (6 bases). Germline CDR1 reads SGDLS; CDR2 reads YYNGEE. V was shortened by 0 bases and J by 2 bases, with 17 bases between the two germline ends. The CDR3 is made up of 17 amino acids. The CDR3 region has the DNA TGTGCCAGCAGCGTAGGCTCGGGGAGGGGGATTAACACTGAAGCTTTCTTT. Translating gives CASSVGSGRGINTEAFF.

The rearrangement uses TRBV7-9 and TRBJ2-7; 8 bases line up with TRBD1. With 4 bases clipped from V and 2 bases from J, the junction kept 7 bases outside the gene matches. The CDR3 has 15 amino acids. Germline assignment: CDR1 SEHNR and CDR2 FQNEAQ (reference sequence). The CDR3 is CASSSRTGNPYEQYF. CDR3 sequence (DNA): TGTGCCAGCAGCTCCCGGACAGGGAACCCCTACGAGCAGTACTTC. The variable domain in full, with the rest retrieved from reference TRBV7-9 and TRBJ2-7, is DTGVSQNPRHKITKRGQNVTFRCDPISEHNRLYWYRQTLGQGPEFLTYFQNEAQLEKSRLLSDRFSAERPKGSFSTLEIQRTEQGDSAMYLCASSSRTGNPYEQYFGPGTRLTVT.

This CDR3 is CASGLAPYGYTF. The CDR3 DNA reads TGTGCTAGTGGTTTGGCCCCATATGGCTACACCTTC. The chain combines TRBV12-5 with TRBJ1-2; the D is unclear. Germline V gene lookup returns CDR1 LGHNT and CDR2 FRNRAP. V was cut by 1 base and J by 5 bases, with 5 bases left in between. The CDR3 is 12 residues long. Together with reference TRBV12-5 and TRBJ1-2, the CDR3 gives the full variable domain: DARVTQTPRHKVTEMGQEVTMRCQPILGHNTVFWYRQTMMQGLELLAYFRNRAPLDDSGMPKDRFSAEMPDATLATLKIQPSEPRDSAVYFCASGLAPYGYTFGSGTRLTVV.

This rearrangement joins TRBV7-2 to TRBJ1-1; 8 nucleotides match TRBD1. J was trimmed by 4 bases and V by 2 bases; bases with no gene match: 6. Germline CDR1 reads SGHTA; CDR2 reads FQGNSA. The CDR3 has 15 amino acids. The CDR3 DNA reads TGTGCCAGCAGCTTAATTGGGACAGGAATCACTGAAGCTTTCTTT. Amino acid sequence: CASSLIGTGITEAFF.

The chain is built from TRBV7-3 and TRBJ2-1, with D maybe TRBD2 (6 bases). The germline V gene has CDR1 SGHTA and CDR2 FQGTGA. CDR3 size: 15 residues. Trimming removed 1 base from V and 1 base from J, with 8 bases in between. DNA for the CDR3: TGTGCCAGCAGCTTAATGGGGGGTTCCTACAATGAGCAGTTCTTC. Protein sequence: CASSLMGGSYNEQFF.

This clone appeared once. The chain is built from TRBV28 and TRBJ2-7; TRBD1 matches at 7 bases. The length of the CDR3 is 15 residues. V lost 8 bases and J lost 5; bases outside the gene matches: 15. Germline CDR1 is MDHEN and CDR2 is SYDVKM. The CDR3 DNA is TGTGCCAGCCAGGGACCAGGGGGTGGTTCTAACGAGCAGTACTTC. It codes for CASQGPGGGSNEQYF.

The V call is TRBV9, the J call TRBJ2-3, with D possibly matching TRBD1 (6 bases). The ends were cut back, 0 bases at V and 3 bases at J, with 14 bases in the middle. This CDR3 contains 16 residues. Germline V lookup: CDR1 SGDLS, CDR2 YYNGEE. CDR3 protein: CASSVAQGTQTDTQYF. Written as DNA, the CDR3 is TGTGCCAGCAGCGTAGCTCAGGGGACACAAACAGATACGCAGTATTTT.

V and J are TRBV2 and TRBJ2-3, with TRBD2 identical over 14 bases. Germline V gene sequence: CDR1 SNHLY, CDR2 FYNNEI. The J segment lost 5 bases and the V segment lost 3 bases, leaving 4 bases of the junction unmatched. The CDR3 is 16 amino acids. The CDR3 sequence: CASSDSGLAGEDTQYF. CDR3 DNA: TGTGCCAGCAGTGATTCGGGACTAGCGGGGGAAGATACGCAGTATTTT.

This clone was seen only once. The chain joins TRBV9 to TRBJ2-2, with 12 bases matching TRBD2. Germline lookup yields CDR1 SGDLS and CDR2 YYNGEE. The CDR3 extends over 18 amino acids. J gave up 4 bases and V 0 bases, and 7 bases lay outside the gene matches. In DNA, the CDR3 is TGTGCCAGCAGCGTAGTGGCTAGCGGGGGGGCTAGCACCGGGGAGCTGTTTTTT. Translating gives CASSVVASGGASTGELFF.

This clone was counted a few times. This chain connects TRBV19 to TRBJ2-1; 8 bases agree with TRBD1. V shed 2 bases and J 6 bases; nucleotides not matched to a gene: 6. CDR1 and CDR2 (germline): LNHDA, SQIVND (reference sequence). This CDR3 region has 15 residues. The CDR3 loop is CASSILAGGINEQFF. CDR3 sequence (DNA): TGTGCCAGTAGTATACTGGCAGGGGGCATCAATGAGCAGTTCTTC. Variable domain in full (rest from reference TRBV19 and TRBJ2-1): DGGITQSPKYLFRKEGQNVTLSCEQNLNHDAMYWYRQDPGQGLRLIYYSQIVNDFQKGDIAEGYSVSREKKESFPLTVTSAQKNPTAFYLCASSILAGGINEQFFGPGTRLTVL.

The chain employs TRBV11-3 and TRBJ1-2, with TRBD1 matching 9 bases. Per germline, CDR1 SGHNT and CDR2 YENEEA. V gave up 6 bases and J gave up 3 bases; unmatched junction bases: 8. The CDR3 spans 15 residues. The CDR3 DNA sequence: TGTGCCAGCAGTTCGACCGGGACAGGGTACTATGGCTACACCTTC. Translating gives CASSSTGTGYYGYTF.

The chain joins TRBV27 to TRBJ1-2, with a weak D call TRBD1 (6 bases). V was trimmed by 5 bases and J by 8 bases, leaving 9 bases between them. The CDR3 is 11 amino acids. Germline assignment: CDR1 MNHEY and CDR2 SMNVEV (reference sequence). The CDR3 spells CASSKGGGYTF. The CDR3 DNA sequence: TGTGCCAGCAGTAAGGGGGGGGGCTACACCTTC.